This entry lists 13 T cell receptor beta chains sequenced from one sample in a study of blood T cell repertoires in COVID-19. Produced via immunoSEQ multiplex PCR; TCRdb's table is partial and in-frame only. The sample lists more than 80,000 clones; over 75% were seen once. What was sequenced was peripheral blood. These TCRs come from an elderly woman with COVID-19, enrolled during active disease.

The table lists this clone with a few counts. The chain combines TRBV4-2 with TRBJ2-7; TRBD1 aligns across 9 bases. The CDR3 has 15 amino acids. V gave up 2 bases and J gave up 4 bases; unmatched junction bases: 6. CDR1 LGHNA and CDR2 YNFKEQ come from the germline V gene. CDR3 amino acids: CASSQTDRGDYEQYF. The CDR3 nucleotides read TGTGCCAGCAGCCAAACCGACAGGGGGGATTACGAGCAGTACTTC.

The gene calls are TRBV6-5 and TRBJ1-2; 7 nucleotides agree with TRBD1. The germline V gene encodes CDR1 MNHEY and CDR2 SVGAGI. The CDR3 contains 13 residues. The junction had 1 base not matched to a gene; V was cut back by 2 bases and J by 4 bases. The DNA of the CDR3 is TGTGCCAGCAGTTACAGGGGGCCCTATGGCTACACCTTC. Protein product: CASSYRGPYGYTF.

The rearrangement uses TRBV10-2 and TRBJ2-7; perhaps TRBD1 as D (5 bases). The CDR3 sequence is 13 residues long. The V and J ends lost 6 bases and 0 bases respectively, with 9 bases between them. In germline, CDR1 is WSHSY, CDR2 SAAADI. Here the CDR3 DNA reads TGCGCCAGCAGGGACACCCGCTCCTACGAGCAGTACTTC. Protein sequence: CASRDTRSYEQYF.

This clone was detected a few times. V is TRBV18 and J is TRBJ1-3; TRBD1 agrees at 7 bases. In germline, CDR1 is KGHSH, CDR2 LQKENI. This CDR3 is 18 amino acids long. V was clipped by 4 bases and J by 0 bases; unmatched bases: 12. The DNA of the CDR3 is TGTGCCAGCTCACTCCTCGACAGGGTATTACGCTCTGGAAACACCATATATTTT. Encoded protein: CASSLLDRVLRSGNTIYF. Full variable domain (outside the CDR3, taken from reference TRBV18 and TRBJ1-3): NAGVMQNPRHLVRRRGQEARLRCSPMKGHSHVYWYRQLPEEGLKFMVYLQKENIIDESGMPKERFSAEFPKEGPSILRIQQVVRGDSAAYFCASSLLDRVLRSGNTIYFGEGSWLTVV.

A single count supports this clone. The genes are TRBV11-2 and TRBJ2-4; 8 nucleotides line up with TRBD1. Germline CDR1 is SGHAT and CDR2 is FQNNGV. With V trimmed by 3 bases and J by 2 bases, 15 bases remained unmatched. This CDR3 spans 19 amino acids. The CDR3 spells CASSLTAQGAGFSKNIQYF. The CDR3 DNA is TGTGCCAGCAGCTTGACGGCTCAGGGGGCAGGTTTTTCCAAAAACATTCAGTACTTC.

This clone was recorded only once. The chain uses TRBV18 and TRBJ2-1, with 8 nucleotides matching TRBD2. The CDR3 consists of 17 residues. The V gene's germline CDR1 is KGHSH and CDR2 LQKENI. V lost 3 bases and J lost 1; bases outside the gene matches: 8. CDR3: CASSPPGGARSYNEQFF. The CDR3 region has the DNA TGTGCCAGCTCACCGCCGGGGGGGGCCCGGTCCTACAATGAGCAGTTCTTC.

V is TRBV7-2 and J is TRBJ2-7, with 8 nucleotides matching TRBD2. After removal of 4 bases from V and 4 bases from J, the junction contained 3 bases not matched to a gene. The CDR3 spans 13 residues. The V gene's germline CDR1 is SGHTA and CDR2 FQGNSA. In DNA, the CDR3 is TGTGCCAGCAGCTGGACTAGCTTTTACGAGCAGTACTTC. It specifies CASSWTSFYEQYF.

The chain is built from TRBV28 and TRBJ1-5; no reliable D call. V lost 2 bases and J lost 15, with 17 bases in between. The germline V gene has CDR1 MDHEN and CDR2 SYDVKM. The CDR3 has 13 residues. CDR3 residues: CASSLSPILSRHF. CDR3 nucleotides: TGTGCCAGCAGTTTAAGCCCTATCCTTAGCCGGCATTTT. Full variable domain (outside the CDR3, taken from reference TRBV28 and TRBJ1-5): DVKVTQSSRYLVKRTGEKVFLECVQDMDHENMFWYRQDPGLGLRLIYFSYDVKMKEKGDIPEGYSVSREKKERFSLILESASTNQTSMYLCASSLSPILSRHFGDGTRLSIL.

The J gene is TRBJ2-7, the V gene TRBV28, with D possibly matching TRBD2 (5 bases). Germline CDR1 is MDHEN and CDR2 is SYDVKM. The CDR3 has 14 residues. Trimming cost V 2 bases and J 3 bases, with 11 bases left between them. This CDR3 is CASSLTAVSYEQYF. CDR3 in DNA: TGTGCCAGCAGTTTAACAGCGGTTAGCTACGAGCAGTACTTC. Together with reference TRBV28 and TRBJ2-7, the CDR3 gives the full variable domain: DVKVTQSSRYLVKRTGEKVFLECVQDMDHENMFWYRQDPGLGLRLIYFSYDVKMKEKGDIPEGYSVSREKKERFSLILESASTNQTSMYLCASSLTAVSYEQYFGPGTRLTVT.

This sequence joins TRBV30 and TRBJ1-3, with TRBD1 as a possible D gene (5 bases). Trimming cost V 0 bases and J 3 bases, with 9 bases left between them. The germline V gene has CDR1 GTSNPN and CDR2 SVGIG (reference sequence). The CDR3 contains 14 residues. The CDR3, as DNA: TGTGCCTGGAGTGTAGGCAGGGTTGGAAACACCATATATTTT. Protein: CAWSVGRVGNTIYF.

V usage is TRBV7-2 and J usage is TRBJ2-5; the match to TRBD2 covers 8 bases. The V and J ends lost 5 bases and 4 bases, in that order; junction bases with no gene match: 6. Germline V lookup: CDR1 SGHTA, CDR2 FQGNSA. The CDR3 runs to 14 residues. CDR3 sequence (DNA): TGTGCCAGCAGCCTCGGGGGGGCATCAGAGACCCAGTACTTC. Translation gives CASSLGGASETQYF.

The rearrangement joins TRBV24-1 to TRBJ2-1; 7 bases align to TRBD1. From germline, CDR1 is KGHDR and CDR2 SFDVKD. This CDR3 region has 13 residues. The ends lost 5 bases at V and 9 bases at J; junction bases unmatched: 6. CDR3 sequence reads: CATSVIGGGEQFF. CDR3 DNA: TGTGCCACCAGTGTGATAGGGGGCGGTGAGCAGTTCTTC.

This clone was seen more than once but under ten times. The chain has TRBV15 and TRBJ1-6, with D tentatively TRBD1 (5 bases). The V end was cut by 2 bases, the J end by 5 bases, with 19 bases between. The CDR3 is 18 residues long. Germline values: CDR1 LNHNV, CDR2 YYDKDF (reference sequence). The chain's CDR3 is CATSRRGRADWNNSPLHF. CDR3 coding DNA: TGTGCCACCAGCAGACGGGGGAGGGCTGACTGGAATAATTCACCCCTCCACTTT.